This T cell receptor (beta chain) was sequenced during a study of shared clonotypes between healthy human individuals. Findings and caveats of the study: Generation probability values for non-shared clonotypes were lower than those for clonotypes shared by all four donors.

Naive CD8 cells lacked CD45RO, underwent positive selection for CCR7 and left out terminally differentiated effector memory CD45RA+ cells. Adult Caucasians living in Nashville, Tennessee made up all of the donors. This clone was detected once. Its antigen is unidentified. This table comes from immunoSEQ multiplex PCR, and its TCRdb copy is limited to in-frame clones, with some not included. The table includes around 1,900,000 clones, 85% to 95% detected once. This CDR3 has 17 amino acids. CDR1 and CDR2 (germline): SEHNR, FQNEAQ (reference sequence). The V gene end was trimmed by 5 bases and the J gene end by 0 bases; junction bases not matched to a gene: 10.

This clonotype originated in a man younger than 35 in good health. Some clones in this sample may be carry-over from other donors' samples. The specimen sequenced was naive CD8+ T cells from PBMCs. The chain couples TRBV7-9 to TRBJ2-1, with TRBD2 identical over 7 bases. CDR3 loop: CASSPASGVPSYNEQFF. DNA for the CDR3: TGTGCCAGCAGCCCCGCGAGCGGGGTCCCCTCCTACAATGAGCAGTTCTTC.